A selection of T cell receptor beta chains follows, all from one sample in a study of a mutant IDH1 vaccine in newly diagnosed glioma. Their target antigens are unknown. The repertoire was sequenced with immunoSEQ multiplex PCR; TCRdb's copy has only in-frame clones and lacks some. Of around 30,000 clones listed, over 80% are singletons. The sequences come from PBMCs, collected from a glioma patient whose treatment included an IDH1 peptide vaccine. These receptors all come from a woman between 18 and 30 years old with glioma. CDR3s leave out the opening cysteine and the closing phenylalanine or tryptophan. Fields, in order: J gene, D gene, V gene, CDR3 protein. A D gene is named only where the DNA matches it firmly.

J: TRBJ2-7; D: .; V: TRBV18; CDR3: ASSQGVEQY
J: TRBJ1-2; D: .; V: TRBV6-6; CDR3: ASSTEGLLNYGYT
J: TRBJ2-7; D: .; V: TRBV6-1; CDR3: ASSELGLSYEQY
J: TRBJ1-1; D: .; V: TRBV4-3; CDR3: ASSPMGGQNTEAF
J: TRBJ2-1; D: .; V: TRBV5-8; CDR3: ASSLAFGNEQF
J: TRBJ1-5; D: .; V: TRBV19; CDR3: ASSYRVGNQPQH
J: TRBJ1-2; D: TRBD1; V: TRBV7-9; CDR3: ASSDYDRGGYT
J: TRBJ1-1; D: TRBD1; V: TRBV29-1; CDR3: SIQGVLNTEAF
J: TRBJ2-7; D: TRBD2; V: TRBV29-1; CDR3: SVARTSGSQNVPYEQY
J: TRBJ1-3; D: .; V: TRBV9; CDR3: ASSVVGNTIY
J: TRBJ1-2; D: .; V: TRBV6-5; CDR3: ASSPGGAVVYGYT
J: TRBJ2-2; D: .; V: TRBV29-1; CDR3: SVEDPEYTGELF
J: TRBJ1-2; D: .; V: TRBV7-2; CDR3: ASSVFRIGHNYGYT
J: TRBJ2-5; D: .; V: TRBV30; CDR3: AWSRGQRETQY
J: TRBJ2-2; D: .; V: TRBV27; CDR3: ASSHLKTHTGVGELF
J: TRBJ1-4; D: .; V: TRBV4-2; CDR3: ASSQGTAGEKLF